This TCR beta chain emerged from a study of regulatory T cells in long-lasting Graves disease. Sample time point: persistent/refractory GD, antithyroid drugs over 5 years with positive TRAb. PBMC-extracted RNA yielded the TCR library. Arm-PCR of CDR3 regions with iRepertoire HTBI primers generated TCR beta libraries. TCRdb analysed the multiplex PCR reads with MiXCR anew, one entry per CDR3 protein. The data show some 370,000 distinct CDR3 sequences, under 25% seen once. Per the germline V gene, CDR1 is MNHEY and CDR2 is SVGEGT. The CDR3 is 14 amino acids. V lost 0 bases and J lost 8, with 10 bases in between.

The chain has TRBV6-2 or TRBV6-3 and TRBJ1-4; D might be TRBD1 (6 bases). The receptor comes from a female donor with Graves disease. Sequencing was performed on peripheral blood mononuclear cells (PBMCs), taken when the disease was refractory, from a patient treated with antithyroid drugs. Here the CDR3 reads CASSYSRTAEKLFF. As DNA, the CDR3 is TGTGCCAGCAGTTACTCGCGGACAGCGGAAAAACTGTTTTTT.